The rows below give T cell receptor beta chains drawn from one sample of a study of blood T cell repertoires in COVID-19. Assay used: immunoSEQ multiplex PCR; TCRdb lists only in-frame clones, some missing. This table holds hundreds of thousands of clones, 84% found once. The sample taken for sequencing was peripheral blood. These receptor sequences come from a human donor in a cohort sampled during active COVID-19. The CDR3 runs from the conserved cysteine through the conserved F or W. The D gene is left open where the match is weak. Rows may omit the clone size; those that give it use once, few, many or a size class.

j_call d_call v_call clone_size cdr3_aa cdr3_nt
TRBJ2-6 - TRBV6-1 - CASSEGIGSSGANVLTF TGTGCCAGCAGTGAAGGGATCGGGTCCTCTGGGGCCAACGTCCTGACTTTC
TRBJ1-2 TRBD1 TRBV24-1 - CATSDPTGDYGYTF TGTGCCACCAGTGACCCCACAGGGGACTATGGCTACACCTTC
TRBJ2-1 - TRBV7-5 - CARSLVEASGRDTYNEQFF TGTGCCAGAAGCTTAGTCGAGGCTAGCGGGAGGGACACCTACAATGAGCAGTTCTTC
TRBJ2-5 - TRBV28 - CASSLRGQQETQYF TGTGCCAGCAGTTTAAGGGGTCAGCAAGAGACCCAGTACTTC
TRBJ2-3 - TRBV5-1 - CASSLGQVTDTQYF TGCGCCAGCAGCTTGGGTCAGGTTACAGATACGCAGTATTTT
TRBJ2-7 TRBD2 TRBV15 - CATSREPAGSYEQYF TGTGCCACCAGCAGAGAGCCAGCGGGAAGTTACGAGCAGTACTTC
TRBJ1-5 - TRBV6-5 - CASSYAAVTQPQHF TGTGCCAGCAGTTACGCGGCGGTCACTCAGCCCCAGCATTTT
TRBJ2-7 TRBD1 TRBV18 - CASSPATGGEQYF TGTGCCAGCTCACCGGCGACAGGGGGCGAGCAGTACTTC
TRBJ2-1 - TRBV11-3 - CASSLGGSYNEQFF TGTGCCAGCAGCTTGGGAGGATCCTACAATGAGCAGTTCTTC
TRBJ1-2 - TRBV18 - CASSPPGANYGYTF TGTGCCAGCTCACCACCAGGGGCGAACTATGGCTACACCTTC
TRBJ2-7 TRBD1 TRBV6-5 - CASGGQSNEQYF TGTGCCAGCGGGGGACAGTCTAACGAGCAGTACTTC
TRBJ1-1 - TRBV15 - CATSREAGDTEAFF TGTGCCACCAGCAGAGAGGCGGGAGACACTGAAGCTTTCTTT
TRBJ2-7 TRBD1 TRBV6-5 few CATTPAGTGIYEQYF TGTGCCACCACCCCGGCGGGGACAGGGATCTACGAGCAGTACTTC
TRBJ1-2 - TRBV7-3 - CASSLGGDYGYTF TGTGCCAGCAGCTTGGGAGGTGATTATGGCTACACCTTC
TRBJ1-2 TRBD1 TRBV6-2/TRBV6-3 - CASSQLDGQGDYGYTF TGTGCCAGCAGCCAACTCGATGGACAGGGGGACTATGGCTACACCTTC
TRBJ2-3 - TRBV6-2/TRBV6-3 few CASSWRALATYAQYF TGTGCCAGCAGTTGGCGAGCTCTAGCCACTTATGCGCAGTATTTT
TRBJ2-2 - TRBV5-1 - CASSLEPSILSELFF TGCGCCAGCAGCTTGGAGCCCTCCATTCTGAGTGAGCTGTTTTTT
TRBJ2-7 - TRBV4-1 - CASSRVPGGGFDEQYF TGCGCCAGCAGCCGGGTCCCGGGGGGCGGCTTTGACGAGCAGTACTTC
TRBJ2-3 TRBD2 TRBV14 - CASSWRTSVPTDTQYF TGTGCCAGCAGCTGGAGAACTAGCGTACCCACAGATACGCAGTATTTT
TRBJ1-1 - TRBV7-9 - CASSSPQGFMNTEAFF TGTGCCAGCAGCTCCCCACAGGGCTTCATGAACACTGAAGCTTTCTTT
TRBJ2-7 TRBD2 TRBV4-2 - CASSQEAGLAVSSYEQYF TGTGCCAGCAGCCAAGAGGCGGGACTAGCGGTTAGCTCCTACGAGCAGTACTTC
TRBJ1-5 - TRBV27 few CASSLYGEHQPQHF TGTGCCAGCAGTTTGTATGGGGAGCATCAGCCCCAGCATTTT
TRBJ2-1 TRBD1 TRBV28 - CASCNLPGQGDDEQFF TGTGCCAGCTGCAACTTACCGGGACAGGGAGACGATGAGCAGTTCTTC
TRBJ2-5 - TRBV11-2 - CASSLGLVETQYF TGTGCCAGCAGCTTAGGGCTAGTGGAGACCCAGTACTTC
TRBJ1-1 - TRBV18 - CASSPTTMNTEAFF TGTGCCAGCTCACCGACAACAATGAACACTGAAGCTTTCTTT
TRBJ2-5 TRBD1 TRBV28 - CASSAIPGQKETQYF TGTGCCAGCAGTGCAATTCCGGGACAGAAAGAGACCCAGTACTTC